The text below deals with one T cell receptor (beta chain). CDR3 length equals 15 residues. Per germline, CDR1 MNHEY and CDR2 SVGAGI. V lost 5 bases and J lost 5, with 18 bases in between. These data belong to a study of blood T cell repertoires in COVID-19. Overall study: From the United States, Italy and Spain came samples of acute and convalescent COVID-19. PBMCs, B-cell-depleted T cells, or T cells provided the cDNA or gDNA that made up the material.

TCRdb's table, derived via immunoSEQ multiplex PCR, lists solely in-frame clones and lacks some. The table shows about 160,000 clones, with approximately 85% occurring only once. This clonotype originated in a man aged 60 to 69 with active or convalescent COVID-19. The sequencing sample was made of peripheral blood. The V and J genes are TRBV6-5 and TRBJ2-5, with D tentatively TRBD1 (6 bases). The CDR3 DNA follows: TGTGCCAGCAGTCAGCAGGGTTGGGGGCTGGAGACCCAGTACTTC. Encoded protein: CASSQQGWGLETQYF.